The 3 T cell receptor beta chains below all came from one sample that was sequenced in a study of shared clonotypes between healthy human individuals. TCRdb keeps only in-frame clones here, not all; method: immunoSEQ multiplex PCR. The repertoire holds roughly 2.4 million clones, with more than 90% as singletons. Sequences were obtained from naive CD4+ T cells sorted from blood. Subset reported: CD45RA+ positively selected. These receptors came from a man aged 18 to 29 in good health.

The rearrangement links TRBV30 to TRBJ1-4; 9 nucleotides align to TRBD1. The V and J ends lost 0 bases and 0 bases, in that order; junction bases with no gene match: 11. This CDR3 comprises 19 residues. CDR1 and CDR2 from the germline V gene are GTSNPN and SVGIG (reference sequence). The CDR3 sequence: CAWSVTKTGGLATNEKLFF. The CDR3 DNA follows: TGTGCCTGGAGTGTAACCAAAACAGGGGGCCTTGCAACTAATGAAAAACTGTTTTTT.

This clone was detected only once. The genes are TRBV2 and TRBJ1-6; 7 nucleotides align to TRBD1. CDR3 size: 13 residues. Per the germline V gene, CDR1 is SNHLY and CDR2 is FYNNEI. V shed 7 bases and J 12 bases; nucleotides not matched to a gene: 9. The CDR3 reads CASIRTGERPLHF. CDR3 DNA sequence: TGTGCCAGCATTCGGACAGGAGAAAGACCCCTCCACTTT.

The J gene is TRBJ1-5, the V gene TRBV11-2, with no clear D. CDR1 is SGHAT and CDR2 is FQNNGV in the germline V gene. The CDR3 has 16 residues. The V gene lost 0 bases and the J gene lost 3 bases, with 12 bases spanning the gap. CDR3 sequence reads: CASSLDRAAYNQPQHF. Written as DNA, the CDR3 is TGTGCCAGCAGCTTAGATAGGGCAGCTTACAATCAGCCCCAGCATTTT.